This T cell receptor (beta chain) is from a study of graft-versus-host responses after intestinal transplantation. Study-wide context: Induction using anti-thymocyte globulin, followed by tacrolimus and steroids for about three years, was given to all recipients. The study, taken as a whole, reports: Peak GvH clone levels in circulation were associated with early post-transplant HvG declines.

To note about this clone: Its antigen is unknown.

This CDR3 region has 18 residues. Assay used: immunoSEQ multiplex PCR; TCRdb lists only in-frame clones, some missing. The sample lists roughly 12,000 clones; about four fifths were seen once. The sample in question was PBMCs, obtained about 70 weeks after intestinal transplant. The chain is built from TRBV21-1 and TRBJ2-6. TRBV21-1 is designated a pseudogene. This receptor was identified in a human patient who received an intestinal transplant, so some T cells may come from the graft donor. CDR3 sequence (DNA): TGTGCCAGCAGCAAAGATAAGGGATTTGAGCCTGGGGCCAACGTCCTGACTTTC. Protein product: CASSKDKGFEPGANVLTF.